These T cell receptor beta chains were read from a single sample in a study of cytomegalovirus exposure and HLA in healthy donors. Profiling relied on immunoSEQ multiplex PCR, and the TCRdb table lists in-frame clones only, not all of them. The sample has around 30,000 clones; 35% to 50% are singletons. The sequencing input was PBMCs. The receptors shown here come from a woman between 50 and 59 years old in good health and CMV-seronegative. Both conserved end residues are part of each CDR3. The order of the fields is D gene, clone size, J gene, V gene, CDR3 DNA, CDR3 protein. A D gene is named only where the DNA matches it firmly. Clone size, where shown, is once, few, many, or a class for clones that have expanded.

TRBD2	NA	TRBJ2-3	TRBV5-1	TGCGCCAGCAGCCCGACTAGCGGCACAGATACGCAGTATTTT	CASSPTSGTDTQYF
NA	NA	TRBJ1-2	TRBV6-1	TGTGCCAGCAGGGGCGGGGGGCTAGGTGGCTACACCTTC	CASRGGGLGGYTF
NA	NA	TRBJ2-7	TRBV11-2	TGTGCCAGCAGCTTCTCCGGGACTGCCACCTACGAGCAGTACTTC	CASSFSGTATYEQYF
NA	NA	TRBJ2-5	TRBV28	TGTGCCAGCAGTTTATCTCACCAAGAGACCCAGTACTTC	CASSLSHQETQYF
NA	NA	TRBJ2-1	TRBV19	TGTGCCAGTAGTTCTCCGACTAGAAAAAAGGGCAATGAGCAGTTCTTC	CASSSPTRKKGNEQFF
TRBD1	NA	TRBJ2-5	TRBV2	TGTGCCAGCAGTGACAGGGGGCGCCGAGAGACCCAGTACTTC	CASSDRGRRETQYF
NA	few	TRBJ1-6	TRBV7-2	TGTGCCAGCAGCTTAGTACAGGATTATTCACCCCTCCACTTT	CASSLVQDYSPLHF
TRBD2	few	TRBJ2-1	TRBV7-9	TGTGCCAGCAGCTTAGCGTGGGTAGCGGGGGCCAACTCCTACAATGAGCAGTTCTTC	CASSLAWVAGANSYNEQFF
TRBD2	NA	TRBJ2-1	TRBV4-2	TGTGCCAGCAGCCAAGATCGGGGGGGGCCTTGGAATGAGCAGTTCTTC	CASSQDRGGPWNEQFF
NA	NA	TRBJ1-3	TRBV28	TGTGCCAGCAGCTCCCAGAGCGCGGGTGTAAACACCATATATTTT	CASSSQSAGVNTIYF
TRBD1	few	TRBJ1-2	TRBV9	TGTGCCAGCAGCGGACAGGGTGGGAACTATGGCTACACCTTC	CASSGQGGNYGYTF
NA	NA	TRBJ2-3	TRBV9	TGTGCCAGCAGCGTTAGGTCAGGCAGCACAGATACGCAGTATTTT	CASSVRSGSTDTQYF
TRBD2	once	TRBJ2-3	TRBV2	TGTGCCAGCAGGGCCACCGGGACTAGCGGGCGCACAGATACGCAGTATTTT	CASRATGTSGRTDTQYF